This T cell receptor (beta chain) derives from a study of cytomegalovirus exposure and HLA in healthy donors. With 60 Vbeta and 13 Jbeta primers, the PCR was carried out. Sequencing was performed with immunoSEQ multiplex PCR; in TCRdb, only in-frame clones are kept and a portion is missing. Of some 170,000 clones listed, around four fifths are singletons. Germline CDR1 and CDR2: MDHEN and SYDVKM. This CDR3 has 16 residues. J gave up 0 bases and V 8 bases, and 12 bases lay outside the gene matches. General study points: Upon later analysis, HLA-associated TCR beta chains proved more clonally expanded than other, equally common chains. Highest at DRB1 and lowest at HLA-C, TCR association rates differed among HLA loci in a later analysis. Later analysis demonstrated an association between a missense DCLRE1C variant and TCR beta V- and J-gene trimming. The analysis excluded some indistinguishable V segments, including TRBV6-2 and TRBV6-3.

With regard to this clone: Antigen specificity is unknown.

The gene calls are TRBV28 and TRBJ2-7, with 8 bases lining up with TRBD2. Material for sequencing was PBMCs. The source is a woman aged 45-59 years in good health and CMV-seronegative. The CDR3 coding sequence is TGTGCCAGCCATTCCCTATCAAGCGGGGGCTCCTACGAGCAGTACTTC. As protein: CASHSLSSGGSYEQYF. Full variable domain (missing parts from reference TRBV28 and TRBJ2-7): DVKVTQSSRYLVKRTGEKVFLECVQDMDHENMFWYRQDPGLGLRLIYFSYDVKMKEKGDIPEGYSVSREKKERFSLILESASTNQTSMYLCASHSLSSGGSYEQYFGPGTRLTVT.